This TCR beta chain was sequenced during a study of T cells in Graves' hyperthyroidism and ophthalmopathy. Amplified TCR beta CDR3 regions derived from RNA transcripts. TCR CDR3 regions were first amplified by RT-PCR with HTBI primers. TCRdb ran MiXCR on the multiplex PCR reads and lists one entry per CDR3 protein. The sample lists under 65,000 distinct CDR3 sequences, approximately 53% occurring once. Study-wide points: Ophthalmopathy was identified by the model a median around 6.3 months ahead of onset.

Remarks on this clonotype: What it binds is not known. Because the CDR3's place on the DNA is in doubt, the DNA is left out and the CDR3 is given as listed by TCRdb.

With termini counted, the CDR3 has 21 amino acids. CDR1 and CDR2 from the germline V gene are SGHAT and FQNNGV. The sample was blood. The clonotype comes from a woman in her sixties or seventies with Graves' ophthalmopathy. The chain uses TRBV11-2 and TRBJ2-1; TRBD2, the D gene given by the table, was not confirmed from the DNA. CDR3 in amino acids: CASSFYICSASWQGSRDEQFF.